The TCR beta chain described here comes from a study of vaccination and CD4 T cells after COVID-19. Comments on this clonotype: As yet, its antigen is unknown.

The treatment here: roughly 11-day PBMC culture with coronavirus spike peptide pools or control peptides (ViraFEST assay). Each of days 3 and 7 saw half the medium replaced by fresh IL-2 medium. The Oncomine TCR Beta short-read assay was applied to DNA of cultured CD4+ T cells. From the PCR reads, TCRdb called clonotypes with MiXCR, one entry per CDR3 protein. The repertoire holds almost 20,000 distinct CDR3 sequences, with just under 55% as singletons. The CDR3 consists of 15 residues. Germline V lookup: CDR1 SGHTA, CDR2 FQGNSA. Trimming removed 2 bases from V and 3 bases from J, with 13 bases in between.

The sequencing input was CD4+ T cells from blood, cultured in vitro. The clonotype was recovered from a human donor who had recovered from COVID-19. This sequence joins TRBV7-2 and TRBJ1-1; no definite D call. The CDR3 DNA reads as TGTGCCAGCAGCTTACAAGGAGGGCTAGACACTGAAGCTTTCTTT. Translating it yields CASSLQGGLDTEAFF. Full variable domain (outside the CDR3, taken from reference TRBV7-2 and TRBJ1-1): GAGVSQSPSNKVTEKGKDVELRCDPISGHTALYWYRQSLGQGLEFLIYFQGNSAPDKSGLPSDRFSAERTGGSVSTLTIQRTQQEDSAVYLCASSLQGGLDTEAFFGQGTRLTVV.